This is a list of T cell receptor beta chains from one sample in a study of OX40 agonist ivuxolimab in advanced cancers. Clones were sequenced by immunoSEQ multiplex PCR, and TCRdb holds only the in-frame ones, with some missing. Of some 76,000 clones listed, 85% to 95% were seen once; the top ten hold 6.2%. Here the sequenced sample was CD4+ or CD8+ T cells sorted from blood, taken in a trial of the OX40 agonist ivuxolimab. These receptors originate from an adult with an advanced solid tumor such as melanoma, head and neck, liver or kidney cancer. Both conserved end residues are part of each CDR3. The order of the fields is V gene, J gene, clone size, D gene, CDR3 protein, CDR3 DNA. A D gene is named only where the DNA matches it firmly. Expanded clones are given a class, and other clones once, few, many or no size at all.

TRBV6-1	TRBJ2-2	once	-	CASSAGPPNTGELFF	TGTGCCAGCAGTGCGGGACCCCCAAACACCGGGGAGCTGTTTTTT
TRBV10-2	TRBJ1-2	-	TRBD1	CASSEGGQGGYYGYTF	TGCGCCAGCAGTGAAGGAGGACAGGGTGGATACTATGGCTACACCTTC
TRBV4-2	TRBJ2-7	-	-	CASSQDYGEYEQYF	TGTGCCAGCAGCCAAGACTACGGGGAGTACGAGCAGTACTTC
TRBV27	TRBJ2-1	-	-	CASSPGQIYNEQFF	TGTGCCAGCAGCCCAGGACAGATATACAATGAGCAGTTCTTC
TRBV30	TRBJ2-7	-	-	CAWSPGSYEQYF	TGTGCCTGGAGCCCCGGCTCCTACGAGCAGTACTTC
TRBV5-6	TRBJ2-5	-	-	CASSWTEETQYF	TGTGCCAGCAGCTGGACAGAAGAGACCCAGTACTTC
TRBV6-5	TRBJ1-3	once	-	CASSYGAGNTIYF	TGTGCCAGCAGTTACGGTGCTGGAAACACCATATATTTT
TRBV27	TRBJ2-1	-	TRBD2	CASSLGLAAQYNEQFF	TGTGCCAGCAGTTTAGGGCTAGCGGCACAATACAATGAGCAGTTCTTC
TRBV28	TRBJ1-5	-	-	CASSLFVGGEPQHF	TGTGCCAGCAGTTTATTTGTCGGGGGTGAGCCCCAGCATTTT
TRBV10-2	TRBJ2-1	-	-	CASSVQVNEQFF	TGCGCCAGCAGTGTTCAGGTCAATGAGCAGTTCTTC
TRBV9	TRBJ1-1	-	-	CASSGGDHAEAFF	TGTGCCAGCAGCGGGGGAGATCACGCTGAAGCTTTCTTT
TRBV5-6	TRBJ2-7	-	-	CASSLGRSYEQYF	TGTGCCAGCAGCTTGGGGCGATCCTACGAGCAGTACTTC
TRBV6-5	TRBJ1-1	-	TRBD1	CASSRTGGVTEAFF	TGTGCCAGCAGTAGGACAGGGGGAGTTACTGAAGCTTTCTTT
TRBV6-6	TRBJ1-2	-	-	CASSQSGNYGYTF	TGTGCCAGCAGTCAATCAGGGAACTATGGCTACACCTTC
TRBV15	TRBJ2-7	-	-	CATSNPTGTYSYEQYF	TGTGCCACCAGCAACCCGACCGGGACATACTCCTACGAGCAGTACTTC
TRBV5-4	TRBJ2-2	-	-	CASSLWLGPTGELFF	TGTGCCAGCAGCTTGTGGCTGGGTCCCACCGGGGAGCTGTTTTTT
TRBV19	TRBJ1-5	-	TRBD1	CASTGTAHQPQHF	TGTGCCAGTACCGGGACAGCACATCAGCCCCAGCATTTT
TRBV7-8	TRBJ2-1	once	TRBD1	CASSPGTGAYNEQFF	TGTGCCAGCAGCCCAGGGACAGGGGCCTACAATGAGCAGTTCTTC
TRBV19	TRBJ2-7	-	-	CASSIAGEGPWEQYF	TGTGCCAGTAGTATAGCAGGGGAAGGCCCCTGGGAGCAGTACTTC
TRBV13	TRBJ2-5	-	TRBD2	CASSVASGGPGETQYF	TGTGCCAGCAGCGTTGCTAGCGGGGGGCCGGGAGAGACCCAGTACTTC
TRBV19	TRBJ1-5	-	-	CASSIFGAGEGFWQPQHF	TGTGCCAGTAGTATTTTTGGGGCAGGGGAGGGATTTTGGCAGCCCCAGCATTTT
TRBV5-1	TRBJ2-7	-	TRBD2	CASSLNYGTNTYEQYF	TGCGCCAGCAGCTTAAACTACGGGACTAACACCTACGAGCAGTACTTC
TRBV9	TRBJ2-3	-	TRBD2	CASSVETSGPTTQYF	TGTGCCAGCAGCGTGGAGACTAGCGGCCCGACTACGCAGTATTTT
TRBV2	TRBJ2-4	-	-	CASFRSAKNIQYF	TGTGCCAGCTTCAGGTCGGCCAAAAACATTCAGTACTTC
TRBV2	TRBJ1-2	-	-	CASSAGASIAYGYTF	TGTGCCAGCAGTGCCGGGGCTTCGATCGCCTATGGCTACACCTTC
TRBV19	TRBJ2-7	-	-	CASANSYEQYF	TGTGCCAGTGCTAACAGTTACGAGCAGTACTTC
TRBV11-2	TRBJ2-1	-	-	CASSPPAGSSYNEQFF	TGTGCCAGCAGCCCCCCCGCGGGGAGCTCCTACAATGAGCAGTTCTTC
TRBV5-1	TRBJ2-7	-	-	CASSLGPGYEQYF	TGCGCCAGCAGCTTGGGCCCTGGATACGAGCAGTACTTC
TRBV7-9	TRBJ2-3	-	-	CASSLDEGHGTDTQYF	TGTGCCAGCAGCTTAGATGAGGGCCATGGCACAGATACGCAGTATTTT
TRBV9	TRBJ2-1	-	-	CASSVGFYNEQFF	TGTGCCAGCAGCGTAGGATTCTACAATGAGCAGTTCTTC
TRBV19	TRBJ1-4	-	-	CASSWGARGNEKLFF	TGTGCCAGTAGTTGGGGTGCCCGGGGTAATGAAAAACTGTTTTTT
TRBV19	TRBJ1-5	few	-	CASRDSGPNQPQHF	TGTGCCAGTAGGGACTCCGGGCCGAATCAGCCCCAGCATTTT
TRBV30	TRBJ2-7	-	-	CAWSSSYEQYF	TGTGCCTGGAGTTCCTCCTACGAGCAGTACTTC
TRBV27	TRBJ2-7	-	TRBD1	CASSLRQGLPYEQYF	TGTGCCAGCAGTTTACGACAGGGGCTGCCCTACGAGCAGTACTTC
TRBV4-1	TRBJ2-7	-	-	CASSQVAGHEMSEQYF	TGCGCCAGCAGCCAAGTTGCGGGACATGAAATGAGCGAGCAGTACTTC
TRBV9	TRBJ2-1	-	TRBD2	CASSDPETSGGDNEQFF	TGTGCCAGCAGCGACCCGGAGACTAGCGGGGGGGACAATGAGCAGTTCTTC
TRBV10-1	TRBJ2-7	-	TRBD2	CASSRDSGSSYEQYF	TGCGCCAGCAGTCGAGATAGCGGGAGCTCCTACGAGCAGTACTTC
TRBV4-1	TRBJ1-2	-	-	CASSQDTYQVKLYGYTF	TGCGCCAGCAGCCAAGATACTTACCAGGTGAAACTCTATGGCTACACCTTC
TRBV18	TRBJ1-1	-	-	CASSLSGNTEAFF	TGTGCCAGCTCACTCAGCGGGAACACTGAAGCTTTCTTT
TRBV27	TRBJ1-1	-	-	CASSPRPGKEAFF	TGTGCCAGCAGTCCTCGACCGGGGAAAGAAGCTTTCTTT
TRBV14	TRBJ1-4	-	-	CASSLITTTNEKLFF	TGTGCCAGCAGCCTGATCACGACGACTAATGAAAAACTGTTTTTT
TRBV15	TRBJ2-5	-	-	CATSPRRVEETQYF	TGTGCCACCAGCCCCAGGAGGGTCGAAGAGACCCAGTACTTC